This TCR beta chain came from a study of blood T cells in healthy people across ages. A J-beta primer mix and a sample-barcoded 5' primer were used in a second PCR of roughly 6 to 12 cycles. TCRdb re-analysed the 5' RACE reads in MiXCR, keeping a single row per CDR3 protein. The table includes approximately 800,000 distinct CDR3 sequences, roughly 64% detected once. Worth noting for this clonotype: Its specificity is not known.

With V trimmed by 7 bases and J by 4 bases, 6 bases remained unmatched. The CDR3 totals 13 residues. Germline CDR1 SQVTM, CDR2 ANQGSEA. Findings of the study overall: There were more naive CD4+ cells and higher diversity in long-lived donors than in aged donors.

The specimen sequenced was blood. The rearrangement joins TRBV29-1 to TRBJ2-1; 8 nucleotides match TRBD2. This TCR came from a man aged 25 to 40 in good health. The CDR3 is CSGRIAGYNEQFF. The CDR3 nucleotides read TGCAGCGGCCGGATAGCGGGGTACAATGAGCAGTTCTTC.